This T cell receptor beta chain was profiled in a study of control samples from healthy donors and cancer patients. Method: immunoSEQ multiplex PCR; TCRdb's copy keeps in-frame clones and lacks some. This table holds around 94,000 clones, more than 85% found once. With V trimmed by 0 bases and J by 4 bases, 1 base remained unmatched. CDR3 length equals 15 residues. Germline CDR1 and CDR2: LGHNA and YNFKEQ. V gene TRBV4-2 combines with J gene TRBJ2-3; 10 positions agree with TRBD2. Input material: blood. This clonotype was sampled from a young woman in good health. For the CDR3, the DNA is TGTGCCAGCAGCCAAGATCTAGCGGGAGCAGATACGCAGTATTTT. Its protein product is CASSQDLAGADTQYF.